The 23 T cell receptor beta chains given below trace back to one sample, sequenced in a study of blood T cell repertoires in COVID-19. TCRdb's table, derived via immunoSEQ multiplex PCR, lists solely in-frame clones and lacks some. The sample has about 250,000 clones; more than 75% are singletons. Input material: peripheral blood. These receptors were taken from a woman aged 80 or over with COVID-19, enrolled during active disease.

This chain uses TRBV30 with TRBJ2-1, with TRBD1 matching over 8 bases. V shed 7 bases and J 11 bases; nucleotides not matched to a gene: 13. This CDR3 has 13 amino acids. CDR1 is GTSNPN and CDR2 is SVGIG in the germline V gene (reference sequence). Here the CDR3 DNA reads TGTGCCTTAGACAGGGGTCTACTTTCCCAGCAGTTCTTC. Translated: CALDRGLLSQQFF.

A word on this clone: Other DNA sequences within the sample encode an identical CDR3. The chain links TRBV3-1 (or the pseudogene TRBV3-2) to TRBJ1-5; TRBD1 might be the D (6 bases). The CDR3 extends over 14 amino acids. Trimming stripped 4 bases from V and 1 base from J, with 8 bases between. Germline V gene sequence: CDR1 LGHDT, CDR2 YNNKEL (reference sequence). In nucleotides, the CDR3 is TGTGCCAGCAGCCTAGGACAGAGCAATCAGCCCCAGCATTTT. Amino acid sequence: CASSLGQSNQPQHF.

The V call is TRBV20-1, the J call TRBJ2-6, with a weak D call TRBD2 (5 bases). Trimming pared 3 bases from V and 4 bases from J, leaving 13 bases between. Germline loops: CDR1 DFQATT, CDR2 SNEGSKA (reference sequence). The CDR3 is made up of 15 amino acids. The CDR3 sequence: CSASNGVTGANVLTF. The CDR3, as DNA: TGCAGTGCTAGTAACGGGGTAACCGGGGCCAACGTCCTGACTTTC.

CDR3 loop: CASSPGVTSTDTQYF. The CDR3 DNA sequence: TGCGCCAGCAGCCCCGGCGTGACTAGCACAGATACGCAGTATTTT. The V call is TRBV5-1, the J call TRBJ2-3; no clear D. The CDR3 is 15 amino acids. V shed 4 bases and J shed 0 bases, with 12 bases lying between them. Germline V gene data show CDR1 as SGHRS and CDR2 as YFSETQ.

This chain uses TRBV28 with TRBJ1-2; a possible D gene is TRBD1 (5 bases). The CDR3 length is 13 residues. Germline CDR1 MDHEN, CDR2 SYDVKM. Trimming cost V 6 bases and J 8 bases, with 16 bases left between them. The CDR3 DNA is TGTGCCAGCAGCCAACCGGGACTTAGGGGCTACACCTTC. This sequence encodes CASSQPGLRGYTF.

The gene calls are TRBV5-5 and TRBJ1-2, with 9 positions matching TRBD1. The CDR3 spans 13 residues. V shed 3 bases and J 6 bases; nucleotides not matched to a gene: 3. CDR1 and CDR2 from the germline V gene are SGHKS and YYEKEE (reference sequence). The chain's CDR3 is CASSWTGEDGYTF. CDR3 DNA sequence: TGTGCCAGCAGCTGGACAGGGGAGGATGGCTACACCTTC.

CDR3 loop: CASSLGGRENSPLHF. The CDR3 region has the DNA TGTGCCAGCAGCTTAGGGGGAAGGGAGAATTCACCCCTCCACTTT. This chain connects TRBV7-8 to TRBJ1-6; no definite D call. Germline CDR1 is SGHVS and CDR2 is FQNEAQ. The CDR3 spans 15 residues. The V and J ends lost 1 base and 7 bases respectively, with 11 bases between them.

The chain's CDR3 is CASRRQTTGELFF. Written as DNA, the CDR3 is TGTGCCAGCAGGCGGCAGACCACCGGGGAGCTGTTTTTT. V usage is TRBV2 and J usage is TRBJ2-2; D remains ambiguous. Trimming removed 6 bases at V and 4 bases at J, with 9 bases between. The CDR3 has 13 amino acids. Germline values: CDR1 SNHLY, CDR2 FYNNEI. Full variable domain (remainder filled in from reference TRBV2 and TRBJ2-2): EPEVTQTPSHQVTQMGQEVILRCVPISNHLYFYWYRQILGQKVEFLVSFYNNEISEKSEIFDDQFSVERPDGSNFTLKIRSTKLEDSAMYFCASRRQTTGELFFGEGSRLTVL.

This clone has a handful of counts. The rearrangement links TRBV6-5 to TRBJ1-6; 7 bases line up with TRBD1. This CDR3 is built from 13 residues. Trimming removed 8 bases from V and 9 bases from J; junction bases left unmatched: 7. CDR1 and CDR2 from the germline V gene are MNHEY and SVGAGI. CDR3 region: CASGLRGSSPLHF. Written as DNA, the CDR3 is TGTGCCAGCGGGCTCAGGGGGAGTTCACCCCTCCACTTT.

CDR3 DNA: TGTGCCAGTAGTATTACGGACAGGGGGCTTAATGGCTACACCTTC. It encodes CASSITDRGLNGYTF. The chain employs TRBV19 and TRBJ1-2; 11 positions agree with TRBD1. The CDR3 runs 15 residues. The ends lost 3 bases at V and 6 bases at J; junction bases unmatched: 6. CDR1 LNHDA and CDR2 SQIVND come from the germline V gene (reference sequence). The variable domain in full, with the rest retrieved from reference TRBV19 and TRBJ1-2, is DGGITQSPKYLFRKEGQNVTLSCEQNLNHDAMYWYRQDPGQGLRLIYYSQIVNDFQKGDIAEGYSVSREKKESFPLTVTSAQKNPTAFYLCASSITDRGLNGYTFGSGTRLTVV.

This clone occurred once. This chain connects TRBV5-1 to TRBJ1-2; D remains unclear. Per the germline V gene, CDR1 is SGHRS and CDR2 is YFSETQ. CDR3 length equals 13 residues. The V end lost 4 bases, the J end lost 8 bases, and 15 bases lay between the germline ends. The CDR3 coding sequence is TGCGCCAGCAGCCCGGAGGTCCAAGGCGGCTACACCTTC. Translating gives CASSPEVQGGYTF.

The rearrangement uses TRBV5-1 and TRBJ1-3; 9 positions match TRBD1. The CDR3 consists of 15 residues. V lost 4 bases and J lost 2; bases outside the gene matches: 4. CDR1 and CDR2 (germline): SGHRS, YFSETQ. The CDR3 spells CASSTGQGPGNTIYF. The CDR3 DNA reads as TGCGCCAGCAGCACCGGACAGGGGCCTGGAAACACCATATATTTT.

This rearrangement joins TRBV3-1 (or the pseudogene TRBV3-2) to TRBJ1-1; D is ambiguous. The CDR3 spans 13 residues. Trimming cost V 0 bases and J 7 bases, with 9 bases left between them. CDR1 and CDR2 from the germline V gene are LGHDT and YNNKEL (reference sequence). The CDR3 DNA sequence: TGTGCCAGCAGCCAAGATAGCCCTGGTGAAGCTTTCTTT. Protein product: CASSQDSPGEAFF.

This chain uses TRBV7-2 with TRBJ1-1; no firm D call. Trimming took 5 bases from V and 1 from J, leaving 11 bases between them. Germline CDR1 and CDR2: SGHTA and FQGNSA. The CDR3 totals 14 residues. This CDR3 is CASSQGGGNTEAFF. The DNA for the CDR3 is TGTGCCAGCAGCCAAGGAGGCGGGAACACTGAAGCTTTCTTT. The full variable domain, with the rest looked up from reference TRBV7-2 and TRBJ1-1, is GAGVSQSPSNKVTEKGKDVELRCDPISGHTALYWYRQSLGQGLEFLIYFQGNSAPDKSGLPSDRFSAERTGGSVSTLTIQRTQQEDSAVYLCASSQGGGNTEAFFGQGTRLTVV.

CDR3 sequence reads: CASNRVNSNQPQHF. CDR3 sequence (DNA): TGTGCCAGTAATCGGGTAAATAGCAATCAGCCCCAGCATTTT. The chain recombines TRBV19 with TRBJ1-5; no firm D call. Looked up from germline, CDR1 is LNHDA and CDR2 is SQIVND (reference sequence). The CDR3 totals 14 residues. V was pared by 7 bases and J by 0 bases, with 10 bases between. The entire variable domain, with the rest obtained from reference TRBV19 and TRBJ1-5, is as follows: DGGITQSPKYLFRKEGQNVTLSCEQNLNHDAMYWYRQDPGQGLRLIYYSQIVNDFQKGDIAEGYSVSREKKESFPLTVTSAQKNPTAFYLCASNRVNSNQPQHFGDGTRLSIL.

This sequence joins TRBV5-4 and TRBJ2-3, with D possibly matching TRBD2 (7 bases). CDR1 and CDR2 (germline): SGHNT, YYREEE (reference sequence). The CDR3 consists of 15 residues. The V end was cut by 4 bases, the J end by 1 base, with 13 bases between. CDR3: CASSRRGRGTDTQYF. The DNA for the CDR3 is TGTGCCAGCAGCCGGCGGGGGCGGGGCACAGATACGCAGTATTTT.

The V and J genes are TRBV18 and TRBJ1-1, with TRBD1 matching over 7 bases. V lost 2 bases and J lost 10; bases outside the gene matches: 13. Germline assignment: CDR1 KGHSH and CDR2 LQKENI. The CDR3 is 15 amino acids. CDR3 region: CASSPAGQQRRGAFF. CDR3 nucleotide sequence: TGTGCCAGCTCACCAGCGGGACAGCAACGAAGAGGAGCTTTCTTT.

The genes are TRBV18 and TRBJ1-1; 7 bases agree with TRBD1. In germline, CDR1 is KGHSH, CDR2 LQKENI. The CDR3 length is 15 residues. Trimming at V came to 4 bases and at J to 5 bases, leaving 10 bases not matched to a gene. DNA for the CDR3: TGTGCCAGCTCACTAAGGACGCAGGGACAGACTGAAGCTTTCTTT. Translation: CASSLRTQGQTEAFF.

The V gene is TRBV7-2, the J gene TRBJ2-7; 7 positions match TRBD1. Trimming took 2 bases from V and 4 from J; bases not matched to a gene: 14. Per germline, CDR1 SGHTA and CDR2 FQGNSA. The CDR3 is 17 amino acids. The chain's CDR3 is CASSLRPDRVSPYEQYV. Here the CDR3 DNA reads TGTGCCAGCAGCTTAAGGCCCGACAGGGTTAGTCCTTACGAGCAGTACGTC.

The genes are TRBV9 and TRBJ1-2; D remains ambiguous. This CDR3 is 15 amino acids long. Trimming took 3 bases from V and 7 from J, leaving 19 bases between them. The V gene's germline CDR1 is SGDLS and CDR2 YYNGEE. CDR3 loop: CASSALERGNVGYTF. The CDR3 coding sequence is TGTGCCAGCAGCGCCCTAGAGCGGGGTAACGTTGGCTACACCTTC.

The chain employs TRBV5-1 and TRBJ2-2; D is ambiguous. Trimming cost V 6 bases and J 5 bases, with 8 bases left between them. Germline lookup yields CDR1 SGHRS and CDR2 YFSETQ. The CDR3 contains 12 residues. The CDR3 protein is CASTLGTGELFF. DNA of the CDR3: TGCGCCAGCACCCTAGGAACCGGGGAGCTGTTTTTT.

The rearrangement links TRBV19 to TRBJ2-7, with a possible D match to TRBD1 (6 bases). Germline lookup yields CDR1 LNHDA and CDR2 SQIVND (reference sequence). The V and J ends lost 1 base and 3 bases respectively, with 13 bases between them. The CDR3 loop spans 15 amino acids. In DNA form, the CDR3 reads TGTGCCAGTAGTATAGCGGCAACAGGGAACTACGAGCAGTACGTC. Its translation is CASSIAATGNYEQYV.

This chain joins TRBV5-1 and TRBJ2-5; TRBD2 aligns across 12 bases. The CDR3 contains 15 residues. V gave up 0 bases and J gave up 4 bases; unmatched junction bases: 1. Germline V gene lookup returns CDR1 SGHRS and CDR2 YFSETQ. CDR3 loop: CASSLVTSGGETQYF. For the CDR3, the DNA is TGCGCCAGCAGCTTGGTGACTAGCGGGGGAGAGACCCAGTACTTC.